The 17 T cell receptor beta chains below all came from one sample that was sequenced in a study of T cell changes during pregnancy in multiple sclerosis. The method was immunoSEQ multiplex PCR; TCRdb's version includes in-frame clones alone and lacks a portion of them. The sample comprises roughly 70,000 clones, around 94% of which are singletons, and around 2.3% rests with the top ten. Sequenced here: peripheral blood, sampled before pregnancy. These receptors were taken from a female donor with multiple sclerosis, enrolled in a pregnancy study.

The count of this clone is one. The chain carries TRBV11-2 and TRBJ2-2; 11 nucleotides match TRBD1. In germline, CDR1 is SGHAT, CDR2 FQNNGV. Trimming at V came to 5 bases and at J to 3 bases, leaving 8 bases not matched to a gene. CDR3 length equals 17 residues. The CDR3 reads CASSPRTGGKDTGELFF. CDR3 DNA sequence: TGTGCCAGCAGCCCTAGGACAGGGGGCAAAGACACCGGGGAGCTGTTTTTT.

The chain carries TRBV19 and TRBJ2-3; TRBD2 agrees at 14 bases. This CDR3 spans 15 amino acids. The germline V gene encodes CDR1 LNHDA and CDR2 SQIVND (reference sequence). The V gene end was trimmed by 4 bases and the J gene end by 7 bases; junction bases not matched to a gene: 4. Here the CDR3 reads CASSTGLAGANTQYF. The CDR3 region has the DNA TGTGCCAGTAGTACGGGACTAGCGGGAGCAAATACGCAGTATTTT.

J is TRBJ1-4 and V is TRBV28, with 7 bases identical to TRBD1. Germline V lookup: CDR1 MDHEN, CDR2 SYDVKM. The CDR3 has 15 amino acids. J was trimmed by 8 bases and V by 3 bases; bases with no gene match: 9. The CDR3 DNA follows: TGTGCCAGCAGTTTTTGGGGGCAGGGGGAGGAAAAACTGTTTTTT. It encodes CASSFWGQGEEKLFF. Looking up the rest from reference TRBV28 and TRBJ1-4 gives the full variable domain: DVKVTQSSRYLVKRTGEKVFLECVQDMDHENMFWYRQDPGLGLRLIYFSYDVKMKEKGDIPEGYSVSREKKERFSLILESASTNQTSMYLCASSFWGQGEEKLFFGSGTQLSVL.

J is TRBJ2-3 and V is TRBV28; a possible D gene is TRBD1 (5 bases). With 3 bases removed from V and 5 bases from J, the gap between germline ends came to 9 bases. There are 13 residues in the CDR3. CDR1 is MDHEN, CDR2 SYDVKM, per germline. The CDR3 DNA follows: TGTGCCAGCAGTTTTCAGGGAATAGATACGCAGTATTTT. It codes for CASSFQGIDTQYF.

The chain uses TRBV15 and TRBJ1-4; 10 bases agree with TRBD1. This CDR3 has 16 residues. CDR1 and CDR2 from the germline V gene are LNHNV and YYDKDF (reference sequence). V trimming: 0 bases; J trimming: 5 bases; junction bases outside the gene matches: 3. Here the CDR3 reads CATSRDLGQGNEKLFF. For the CDR3, the DNA is TGTGCCACCAGCAGAGATCTGGGACAGGGGAATGAAAAACTGTTTTTT. The full variable domain, its missing parts supplied by reference TRBV15 and TRBJ1-4, is DAMVIQNPRYQVTQFGKPVTLSCSQTLNHNVMYWYQQKSSQAPKLLFHYYDKDFNNEADTPDNFQSRRPNTSFCFLDIRSPGLGDTAMYLCATSRDLGQGNEKLFFGSGTQLSVL.

The V and J genes are TRBV10-3 and TRBJ2-3; possible D gene TRBD2, 7 bases. Trimming removed 2 bases from V and 0 bases from J, with 9 bases in between. Germline V gene sequence: CDR1 ENHRY, CDR2 SYGVKD. The CDR3 covers 15 residues. The CDR3 DNA follows: TGTGCCATCAGTGAGGCGGGGGCTAGCACAGATACGCAGTATTTT. Amino acids: CAISEAGASTDTQYF.

This sequence joins TRBV4-2 and TRBJ2-7; 7 bases are shared with TRBD2. Germline-derived CDR1 and CDR2 are LGHNA and YNFKEQ. This CDR3 spans 17 amino acids. Trimming took 4 bases from V and 10 from J; bases not matched to a gene: 22. As DNA, the CDR3 is TGTGCCAGCAGCCGCGAGATGGCGGGGACTACATTACAGAACCAGTACTTC. Amino acids: CASSREMAGTTLQNQYF.

The chain carries TRBV6-1 and TRBJ1-4; TRBD1 aligns across 10 bases. Germline loops: CDR1 MNHNS, CDR2 SASEGT. This CDR3 contains 19 residues. V shed 0 bases, J shed 5 bases, and the junction held 12 bases outside the gene matches. The DNA for the CDR3 is TGTGCCAGCAGTGAAGCGGCCGAGGTCGACAGGGGGCGAAATGAAAAACTGTTTTTT. Its protein product is CASSEAAEVDRGRNEKLFF.

The rearrangement uses TRBV29-1 and TRBJ1-1; no definite D call. The CDR3 totals 13 residues. V was pared by 1 base and J by 0 bases, with 6 bases between. CDR1 is SQVTM, CDR2 ANQGSEA, per germline. The CDR3 sequence is CSVEGRMNTEAFF. In DNA form, the CDR3 reads TGCAGCGTTGAAGGGAGGATGAACACTGAAGCTTTCTTT. The full variable domain, its missing parts supplied by reference TRBV29-1 and TRBJ1-1, is SAVISQKPSRDICQRGTSLTIQCQVDSQVTMMFWYRQQPGQSLTLIATANQGSEATYESGFVIDKFPISRPNLTFSTLTVSNMSPEDSSIYLCSVEGRMNTEAFFGQGTRLTVV.

The rearrangement joins TRBV5-1 to TRBJ2-7; TRBD2 matches 7 bases. Trimming removed 1 base from V and 0 bases from J; junction bases left unmatched: 7. The CDR3 is 16 residues long. Per germline, CDR1 SGHRS and CDR2 YFSETQ. CDR3 in amino acids: CASSLRASGASYEQYF. As DNA, the CDR3 is TGCGCCAGCAGCTTGAGGGCTAGCGGTGCCTCCTACGAGCAGTACTTC. Full variable domain (missing parts from reference TRBV5-1 and TRBJ2-7): KAGVTQTPRYLIKTRGQQVTLSCSPISGHRSVSWYQQTPGQGLQFLFEYFSETQRNKGNFPGRFSGRQFSNSRSEMNVSTLELGDSALYLCASSLRASGASYEQYFGPGTRLTVT.

The CDR3 bases are TGTGCCAGCAGTCCGAGGACAGGGCGTACCGGGGAGCTGTTTTTT. Its translation: CASSPRTGRTGELFF. The V call is TRBV6-5, the J call TRBJ2-2; TRBD1 matches at 8 bases. The CDR3 has 15 residues. After removal of 5 bases from V and 5 bases from J, the junction contained 7 bases not matched to a gene. Germline CDR1 and CDR2: MNHEY and SVGAGI.

This chain links TRBV19 with TRBJ2-1; the D gene is possibly TRBD1 (5 bases). Trimming took off 10 bases at V and 4 bases at J, with 17 bases between the two ends. CDR3 size: 14 residues. Per germline, CDR1 LNHDA and CDR2 SQIVND (reference sequence). CDR3 coding DNA: TGTGCCACCAAGGGAACAGGTCCTTACAATGAGCAGTTCTTC. Protein product: CATKGTGPYNEQFF.

The rearrangement joins TRBV25-1 to TRBJ2-1; possible D gene TRBD2, 6 bases. This CDR3 region has 15 residues. Germline CDR1 reads MGHDK; CDR2 reads SYGVNS. V dropped 2 bases and J dropped 5 bases, with 13 bases sitting between them. Here the CDR3 reads CASSEEGLRDNEQFF. The DNA for the CDR3 is TGTGCCAGCAGTGAAGAAGGACTACGGGACAATGAGCAGTTCTTC.

This clone has only one observation. The rearrangement joins TRBV7-9 to TRBJ1-5; perhaps TRBD1 as D (5 bases). V lost 2 bases, J lost 6 bases, and 14 bases lay in between. The CDR3 totals 15 residues. Germline CDR1 and CDR2: SEHNR and FQNEAQ (reference sequence). The CDR3 reads CASSLNSGGIQPQHF. CDR3 DNA: TGTGCCAGCAGCTTAAACTCGGGGGGGATTCAGCCCCAGCATTTT.

The chain joins TRBV2 to TRBJ1-1, with D unclear. V lost 4 bases, J lost 1 base, and 7 bases lay in between. This CDR3 has 13 residues. The germline V gene has CDR1 SNHLY and CDR2 FYNNEI. DNA of the CDR3: TGTGCCAGCAGTGGCGAAGCGAACACTGAAGCTTTCTTT. Translation gives CASSGEANTEAFF. Filled out from reference TRBV2 and TRBJ1-1, the complete variable domain reads EPEVTQTPSHQVTQMGQEVILRCVPISNHLYFYWYRQILGQKVEFLVSFYNNEISEKSEIFDDQFSVERPDGSNFTLKIRSTKLEDSAMYFCASSGEANTEAFFGQGTRLTVV.

The chain joins TRBV9 to TRBJ2-3; 10 nucleotides agree with TRBD1. Germline V CDR1 and CDR2: SGDLS, YYNGEE. V lost 3 bases to trimming and J lost 4 bases; unmatched junction nucleotides: 14. CDR3 length equals 18 residues. CDR3 protein: CASSEVPGTGVLPDTQYF. CDR3 nucleotide sequence: TGTGCCAGCAGCGAGGTCCCCGGGACAGGGGTCCTCCCAGATACGCAGTATTTT.

The chain links TRBV30 to TRBJ1-5; TRBD1 agrees at 9 bases. The germline gives CDR1 GTSNPN, CDR2 SVGIG (reference sequence). Trimming cost V 8 bases and J 0 bases; bases outside gene matches: 14. The CDR3 loop spans 17 amino acids. The CDR3 DNA reads as TGTGCCGTGGGTGGTACAGGGGGCCCAGGTAGCAATCAGCCCCAGCATTTT. Protein sequence: CAVGGTGGPGSNQPQHF.